This passage covers 21 T cell receptor beta chains from one sample sequenced in a study of CD8 T cell repertoires and HIV-1 epitope variants. These receptors are not linked to any known antigen. Measured with immunoSEQ multiplex PCR; TCRdb has only the in-frame clones, and not every one. Of 5,000 to 6,500 clones listed, more than 55% are singletons. Sequencing was carried out using cultured CD8+ T cells derived from PBMCs. These receptors were collected from a male donor with HIV.

V usage is TRBV5-6 and J usage is TRBJ2-1; D gene uncertain. This CDR3 is built from 12 residues. V shed 3 bases and J shed 7 bases, with 8 bases lying between them. CDR1 and CDR2 from the germline V gene are SGHDT and YYEEEE. The CDR3 loop reads CASSSRPNEQFF. The CDR3 DNA sequence: TGTGCCAGCAGCTCCAGACCGAATGAGCAGTTCTTC.

This clone was seen only a few times. The J gene is TRBJ1-5, the V gene TRBV19; D ambiguous. CDR1 LNHDA and CDR2 SQIVND come from the germline V gene (reference sequence). This CDR3 is 14 amino acids long. V lost 7 bases and J 5 bases, leaving 15 bases between the germline ends. CDR3 loop: CASKVLTDYQPQHF. CDR3 nucleotide sequence: TGTGCCAGTAAGGTGTTGACGGATTATCAGCCCCAGCATTTT.

The CDR3: CASSPGGRANTEAFF. Here the CDR3 DNA reads TGTGCCAGCAGCCCTGGGGGCAGGGCGAACACTGAAGCTTTCTTT. The chain has TRBV5-6 and TRBJ1-1; D may be TRBD1 (6 bases). Germline V gives CDR1 SGHDT, CDR2 YYEEEE. Trimming took off 4 bases at V and 1 base at J, with 14 bases between the two ends. The CDR3 has 15 amino acids.

This chain joins TRBV2 and TRBJ1-2; the D is unclear. The CDR3 is 15 residues long. V gave up 3 bases and J gave up 6 bases, with 17 bases separating them. Germline V CDR1 and CDR2: SNHLY, FYNNEI. For the CDR3, the DNA is TGTGCCAGCAGTGAGAACTGGACCGCGCGAGATGGCTACACCTTC. This translates into CASSENWTARDGYTF.

J is TRBJ2-1 and V is TRBV5-1; D might be TRBD1 (7 bases). CDR1 is SGHRS, CDR2 YFSETQ, per germline. Trimming cost V 0 bases and J 8 bases, with 18 bases left between them. This CDR3 spans 16 amino acids. The CDR3 is CASSLGGTEITDEQFF. DNA of the CDR3: TGCGCCAGCAGCTTGGGCGGGACAGAAATTACCGATGAGCAGTTCTTC.

J is TRBJ2-1 and V is TRBV5-5, with a weak D call TRBD1 (5 bases). V was trimmed by 2 bases and J by 0 bases, leaving 12 bases between them. The CDR3 runs 16 residues. Germline CDR1 SGHKS, CDR2 YYEKEE (reference sequence). CDR3 residues: CASSLSDKGSYNEQFF. The CDR3 DNA sequence: TGTGCCAGCAGCTTATCGGACAAGGGCTCCTACAATGAGCAGTTCTTC.

The chain uses TRBV19 and TRBJ2-1; D possibly corresponds to TRBD1 (5 bases). V was pared by 6 bases and J by 0 bases, with 15 bases between. CDR1 LNHDA and CDR2 SQIVND come from the germline V gene (reference sequence). The length of the CDR3 is 16 residues. CDR3 residues: CASSTGGQRSYNEQFF. Here the CDR3 DNA reads TGTGCCAGTAGCACAGGTGGGCAGCGCTCCTACAATGAGCAGTTCTTC.

The V and J genes are TRBV4-3 and TRBJ1-2; TRBD1 might be the D (5 bases). The CDR3 spans 13 residues. The ends were cut back, 0 bases at V and 7 bases at J, with 9 bases in the middle. Germline CDR1 LGHNA, CDR2 YSLEER. This CDR3 is CASSQDRGFGYTF. The CDR3 nucleotides read TGCGCCAGCAGCCAAGATCGGGGGTTTGGCTACACCTTC.

The chain has TRBV7-2 and TRBJ2-1; the D gene is possibly TRBD2 (7 bases). This CDR3 contains 16 residues. The V and J ends lost 1 base and 3 bases respectively, with 13 bases between them. The germline V gene has CDR1 SGHTA and CDR2 FQGNSA. This CDR3 reads CASSLDSGTRYNEQFF. The DNA of the CDR3 is TGTGCCAGCAGCTTAGACAGCGGGACACGCTACAATGAGCAGTTCTTC.

The J gene is TRBJ1-1, the V gene TRBV25-1, with 7 bases lining up with TRBD1. This CDR3 is 12 amino acids long. Germline loops: CDR1 MGHDK, CDR2 SYGVNS. CDR3 in DNA: TGTGCTACAGGGGCGGGTGGCACTGAAGCTTTCTTT. It encodes CATGAGGTEAFF.

This sequence joins TRBV5-1 and TRBJ2-3, with 8 bases fitting TRBD1. Per germline, CDR1 SGHRS and CDR2 YFSETQ. CDR3 size: 15 residues. The V and J ends lost 2 bases and 1 base, in that order; junction bases with no gene match: 3. CDR3 sequence (DNA): TGCGCCAGCAGCTTTGGACAGGGAGGCACAGATACGCAGTATTTT. Residues: CASSFGQGGTDTQYF.

This clone came up a few times. V gene TRBV6-5 combines with J gene TRBJ1-4; no definite D call. The germline gives CDR1 MNHEY, CDR2 SVGAGI. V lost 0 bases and J lost 8, with 10 bases in between. CDR3 size: 14 residues. The chain's CDR3 is CASSYSTALEKLFF. The CDR3 region has the DNA TGTGCCAGCAGTTACTCGACGGCGCTAGAAAAACTGTTTTTT.

This clone was seen a few times. The chain is built from TRBV5-8 and TRBJ2-5, with D perhaps matching TRBD2 (6 bases). CDR1 SGHTS and CDR2 YDEGEE come from the germline V gene. V gave up 4 bases and J gave up 0 bases, with 16 bases separating them. The length of the CDR3 is 16 residues. The CDR3 DNA reads as TGTGCCAGCAGCCCGGGGGTCAGGTCGTACCAAGAGACCCAGTACTTC. It encodes CASSPGVRSYQETQYF. The full variable domain, completed using reference TRBV5-8 and TRBJ2-5, is EAGVTQSPTHLIKTRGQQATLRCSPISGHTSVYWYQQALGLGLQFLLWYDEGEERNRGNFPPRFSGRQFPNYSSELNVNALELEDSALYLCASSPGVRSYQETQYFGPGTRLLVL.

The chain couples TRBV29-1 to TRBJ1-2; 9 bases are a match to TRBD1. V shed 5 bases, J shed 4 bases, and the junction held 5 bases outside the gene matches. Germline-derived CDR1 and CDR2 are SQVTM and ANQGSEA. CDR3 length equals 13 residues. CDR3 sequence reads: CSVLQGASYGYTF. DNA for the CDR3: TGCAGCGTTCTACAGGGGGCGAGCTATGGCTACACCTTC.

This clone was observed a few times. The rearrangement uses TRBV30 and TRBJ2-7, with 9 bases lining up with TRBD1. The V gene's germline CDR1 is GTSNPN and CDR2 SVGIG (reference sequence). Trimming removed 0 bases from V and 3 bases from J; junction bases left unmatched: 6. The CDR3 spans 15 residues. CDR3: CAWSVQVTGGYEQYF. The CDR3 DNA reads as TGTGCCTGGAGTGTACAAGTGACAGGGGGCTACGAGCAGTACTTC. The full variable domain, its missing parts supplied by reference TRBV30 and TRBJ2-7, is SQTIHQWPATLVQPVGSPLSLECTVEGTSNPNLYWYRQAAGRGLQLLFYSVGIGQISSEVPQNLSASRPQDRQFILSSKKLLLSDSGFYLCAWSVQVTGGYEQYFGPGTRLTVT.

The chain has TRBV7-8 and TRBJ2-3; D is possibly TRBD1 (5 bases). Trimming removed 6 bases from V and 1 base from J, with 11 bases in between. CDR3 length: 14 residues. The germline V gene encodes CDR1 SGHVS and CDR2 FQNEAQ. CDR3 sequence reads: CASRGRAGTDTQYF. The CDR3 DNA sequence: TGTGCCAGCAGAGGCAGGGCTGGCACAGATACGCAGTATTTT.

The chain has TRBV28 and TRBJ2-7; 7 bases align to TRBD2. The CDR3 is 13 amino acids. The J segment lost 2 bases and the V segment lost 5 bases, leaving 3 bases of the junction unmatched. The germline V gene has CDR1 MDHEN and CDR2 SYDVKM. CDR3 sequence reads: CASSPGTTYEQYF. CDR3 sequence (DNA): TGTGCCAGCAGTCCCGGGACTACCTACGAGCAGTACTTC.

Only a few counts were recorded for this clone. The chain joins TRBV28 to TRBJ1-5; D is possibly TRBD1 (6 bases). Trimming shortened V by 7 bases and J by 9 bases, and 13 bases separated the two germline ends. This CDR3 has 12 residues. CDR1 MDHEN and CDR2 SYDVKM come from the germline V gene. The CDR3 coding sequence is TGTGCCAGCACCACACCCAGGGGGCCCCAGCATTTT. Translation gives CASTTPRGPQHF.

V gene TRBV27 combines with J gene TRBJ2-7; no clear D gene. Germline V gene data show CDR1 as MNHEY and CDR2 as SMNVEV (reference sequence). The ends were cut back, 4 bases at V and 1 base at J, with 8 bases in the middle. The CDR3 loop spans 13 amino acids. The CDR3 here is CASSSDVSYEQYF. CDR3 in DNA: TGTGCCAGCAGTTCGGACGTTTCCTACGAGCAGTACTTC.

This clone was found a few times. The chain has TRBV2 and TRBJ1-5; 7 bases match TRBD1. J lost 6 bases, V lost 8 bases, and 13 bases had no gene match. This CDR3 contains 15 residues. Per germline, CDR1 SNHLY and CDR2 FYNNEI. This CDR3 is CASEAGGSRSQPQHF. The CDR3 bases are TGTGCCAGCGAGGCAGGGGGAAGTCGGAGTCAGCCCCAGCATTTT.

This clone was picked up a small number of times. The chain carries TRBV15 and TRBJ2-1; 11 bases align to TRBD2. V dropped 0 bases and J dropped 0; count of bases not matched to a gene: 7. Germline CDR1 LNHNV, CDR2 YYDKDF (reference sequence). The CDR3 has 19 residues. CDR3 region: CATSRDRLAGGSSYNEQFF. For the CDR3, the DNA is TGTGCCACCAGCAGAGATCGGCTAGCGGGGGGAAGCTCCTACAATGAGCAGTTCTTC.